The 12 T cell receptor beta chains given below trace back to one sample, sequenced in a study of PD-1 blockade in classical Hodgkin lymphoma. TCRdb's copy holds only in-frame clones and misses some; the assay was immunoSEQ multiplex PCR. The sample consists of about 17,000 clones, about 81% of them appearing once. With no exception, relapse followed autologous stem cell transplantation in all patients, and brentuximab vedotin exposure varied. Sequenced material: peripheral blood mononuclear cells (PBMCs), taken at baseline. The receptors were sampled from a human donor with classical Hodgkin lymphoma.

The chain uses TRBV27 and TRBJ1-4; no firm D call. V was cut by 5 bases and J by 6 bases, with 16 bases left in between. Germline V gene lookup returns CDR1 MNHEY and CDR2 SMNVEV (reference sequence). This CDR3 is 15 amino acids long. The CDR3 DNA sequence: TGTGCCAGCAGTCCCCAGTTGGCCGGGTATGAAAAACTGTTTTTT. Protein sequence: CASSPQLAGYEKLFF.

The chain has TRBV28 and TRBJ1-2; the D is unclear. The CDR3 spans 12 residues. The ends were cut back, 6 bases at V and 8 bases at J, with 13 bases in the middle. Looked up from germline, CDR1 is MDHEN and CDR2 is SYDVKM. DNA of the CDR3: TGTGCCAGCAGCTCAGACGCGTGGGGCTACACCTTC. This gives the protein CASSSDAWGYTF.

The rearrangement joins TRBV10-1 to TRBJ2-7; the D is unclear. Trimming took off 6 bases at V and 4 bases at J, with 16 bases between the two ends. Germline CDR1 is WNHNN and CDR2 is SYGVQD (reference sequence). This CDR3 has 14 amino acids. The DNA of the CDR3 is TGCGCCAGCAGCGAAGCCGGCAAATCTTACGAGCAGTACTTC. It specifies CASSEAGKSYEQYF.

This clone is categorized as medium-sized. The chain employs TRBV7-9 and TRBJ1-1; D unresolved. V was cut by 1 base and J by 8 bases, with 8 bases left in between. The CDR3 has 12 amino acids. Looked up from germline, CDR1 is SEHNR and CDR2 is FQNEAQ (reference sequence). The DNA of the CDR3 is TGTGCCAGCAGCTTAGGGTCCTGGGAAGCTTTCTTT. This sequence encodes CASSLGSWEAFF.

The CDR3 sequence is CASSPLAGIRTDTQYF. Here the CDR3 DNA reads TGCGCCAGCAGCCCACTGGCGGGAATACGGACAGATACGCAGTATTTT. The V gene is TRBV4-1, the J gene TRBJ2-3; tentative D call: TRBD2 (6 bases). CDR3 length equals 16 residues. Germline loops: CDR1 MGHRA, CDR2 YSYEKL. The V gene lost 4 bases and the J gene lost 3 bases, with 17 bases spanning the gap.

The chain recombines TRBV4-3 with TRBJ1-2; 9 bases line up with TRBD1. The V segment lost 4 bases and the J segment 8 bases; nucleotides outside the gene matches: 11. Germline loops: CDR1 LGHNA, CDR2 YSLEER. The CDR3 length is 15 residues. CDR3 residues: CASSPLDRGRGGYTF. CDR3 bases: TGCGCCAGCAGCCCATTGGACAGGGGAAGAGGGGGCTACACCTTC.

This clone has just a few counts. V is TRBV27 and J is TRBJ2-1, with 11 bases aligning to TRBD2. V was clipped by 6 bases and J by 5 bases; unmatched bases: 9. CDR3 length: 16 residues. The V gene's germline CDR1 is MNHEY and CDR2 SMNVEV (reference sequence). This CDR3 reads CASRSIAGGVNNEQFF. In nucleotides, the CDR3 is TGTGCCAGCAGATCTATAGCGGGGGGGGTTAACAATGAGCAGTTCTTC.

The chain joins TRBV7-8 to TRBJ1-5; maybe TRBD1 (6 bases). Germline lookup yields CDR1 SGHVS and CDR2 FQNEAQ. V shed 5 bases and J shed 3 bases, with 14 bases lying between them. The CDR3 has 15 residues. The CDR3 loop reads CASSRVRDTNQPQHF. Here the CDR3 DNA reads TGTGCCAGCAGCCGGGTCCGGGACACCAATCAGCCCCAGCATTTT.

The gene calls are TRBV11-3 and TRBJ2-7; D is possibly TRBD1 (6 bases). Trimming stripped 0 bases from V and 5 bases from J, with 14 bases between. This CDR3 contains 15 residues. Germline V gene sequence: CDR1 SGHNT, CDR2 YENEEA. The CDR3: CASSLDLLGDNEQYF. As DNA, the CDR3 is TGTGCCAGCAGCTTAGACCTCCTCGGGGACAACGAGCAGTACTTC.

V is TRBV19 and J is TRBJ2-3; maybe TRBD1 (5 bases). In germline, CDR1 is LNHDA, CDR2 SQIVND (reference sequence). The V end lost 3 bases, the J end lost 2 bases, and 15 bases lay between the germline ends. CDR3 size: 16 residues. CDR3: CASSMIKGHPTDTQYF. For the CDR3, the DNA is TGTGCCAGTAGTATGATTAAGGGGCACCCCACAGATACGCAGTATTTT.

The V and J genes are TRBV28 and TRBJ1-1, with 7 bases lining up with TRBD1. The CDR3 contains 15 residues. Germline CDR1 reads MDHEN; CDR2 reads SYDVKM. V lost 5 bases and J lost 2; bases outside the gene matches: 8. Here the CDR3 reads CASSPATGRNTEAFF. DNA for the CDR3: TGTGCCAGCAGTCCAGCGACAGGGCGAAACACTGAAGCTTTCTTT.

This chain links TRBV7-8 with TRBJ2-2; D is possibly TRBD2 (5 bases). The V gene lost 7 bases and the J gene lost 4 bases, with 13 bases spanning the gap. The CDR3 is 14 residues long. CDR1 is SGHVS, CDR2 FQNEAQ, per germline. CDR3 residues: CASTRGSSTGELFF. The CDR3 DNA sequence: TGTGCCAGCACACGGGGATCTTCCACCGGGGAGCTGTTTTTT.